A single sample is the source of the 16 T cell receptor beta chains below, sequenced in a study of cytomegalovirus exposure and HLA in healthy donors. Primers for the PCR totalled 60 Vbeta and 13 Jbeta. Clones were sequenced by immunoSEQ multiplex PCR, and TCRdb holds only the in-frame ones, with some missing. The sample yields approximately 240,000 clones, about four fifths seen once. Sequenced input: PBMCs. Source of these receptors: a woman between 40 and 50 years old in good health and CMV-seropositive.

The gene calls are TRBV5-4 and TRBJ2-1, with 10 bases lining up with TRBD2. The ends lost 5 bases at V and 3 bases at J; junction bases unmatched: 8. Germline V CDR1 and CDR2: SGHNT, YYREEE (reference sequence). This CDR3 is 16 amino acids long. The DNA of the CDR3 is TGTGCCAGCAGTTCTAGGACTAGCGGATTCTACAATGAGCAGTTCTTC. It is translated as CASSSRTSGFYNEQFF.

The V gene is TRBV6-5, the J gene TRBJ2-5, with 7 bases aligning to TRBD2. The J call may not be correct, given that the DNA end is closer to TRBJ2-7. Germline V gene data show CDR1 as MNHEY and CDR2 as SVGAGI. The CDR3 contains 12 residues. The CDR3 DNA sequence: TGTGCCAGCCGGGGGGACTCCTACGAGCAGTACTTC. It specifies CASRGDSYEQYF.

This rearrangement joins TRBV18 to TRBJ1-1; tentatively, D is TRBD1 (5 bases). Trimming shortened V by 3 bases and J by 8 bases, and 19 bases separated the two germline ends. The CDR3 loop spans 15 amino acids. From germline, CDR1 is KGHSH and CDR2 LQKENI. DNA for the CDR3: TGTGCCAGCTCACCCTCGACAGTATTGACCAGAGAAGCTTTCTTT. It translates to CASSPSTVLTREAFF.

The V and J genes are TRBV2 and TRBJ2-7; weak D call: TRBD1 (5 bases). The germline V and J ends were trimmed by 7 bases and 3 bases, with 19 bases remaining between them. The CDR3 is made up of 15 amino acids. The germline CDR1 and CDR2 sequences are SNHLY and FYNNEI. As DNA, the CDR3 is TGTGCCAGCACTAGTAAGGGGATCACTTTCTACGAGCAGTACTTC. Translating gives CASTSKGITFYEQYF.

The chain uses TRBV9 and TRBJ2-5; 12 bases agree with TRBD2. V lost 4 bases to trimming and J lost 11 bases; unmatched junction nucleotides: 12. The germline V gene has CDR1 SGDLS and CDR2 YYNGEE. The CDR3 is made up of 15 amino acids. CDR3 protein: CASSSGLAGSGEQYF. In nucleotides, the CDR3 is TGTGCCAGCAGCTCAGGACTAGCGGGATCGGGGGAGCAGTACTTC.

This rearrangement joins TRBV7-8 to TRBJ1-1, with TRBD1 identical over 7 bases. The CDR3 consists of 15 residues. The trim removed 2 bases at V and 0 bases at J, leaving 3 bases unmatched. The germline CDR1 and CDR2 sequences are SGHVS and FQNEAQ. CDR3: CASSLHGQVNTEAFF. The CDR3 DNA reads as TGTGCCAGCAGCTTACACGGACAGGTGAACACTGAAGCTTTCTTT.

The gene calls are TRBV19 and TRBJ2-7; D call uncertain. Germline CDR1 and CDR2: LNHDA and SQIVND (reference sequence). Between the trimmed V and J ends, which lost 4 bases and 3 bases, there was a span of 10 bases. CDR3 length: 13 amino acids. Here the CDR3 reads CASSRTANYEQYF. DNA of the CDR3: TGTGCCAGTAGTAGAACTGCAAACTACGAGCAGTACTTC.

The chain links TRBV5-1 to TRBJ2-2; 10 bases fit TRBD2. This CDR3 has 16 amino acids. J was trimmed by 2 bases and V by 2 bases; bases with no gene match: 3. The germline V gene has CDR1 SGHRS and CDR2 YFSETQ. The CDR3 DNA sequence: TGCGCCAGCAGCTTCATAGCGGGGGGCAACACCGGGGAGCTGTTTTTT. It encodes CASSFIAGGNTGELFF.

CDR3 protein: CATSRDLGLAGEGHEQYF. In DNA form, the CDR3 reads TGTGCCACCAGCAGAGATCTGGGACTAGCGGGTGAGGGACACGAGCAGTACTTC. The V and J genes are TRBV15 and TRBJ2-7; the match to TRBD2 covers 12 bases. CDR1 and CDR2 (germline): LNHNV, YYDKDF (reference sequence). The CDR3 spans 18 residues. Trimming cost V 0 bases and J 5 bases; bases outside gene matches: 11.

The chain joins TRBV9 to TRBJ1-4; the D gene is possibly TRBD1 (5 bases). Trimming shortened V by 2 bases and J by 8 bases, and 10 bases separated the two germline ends. CDR1 and CDR2 from the germline V gene are SGDLS and YYNGEE. This CDR3 contains 13 residues. The CDR3 region is CASSVGGSEKLFF. As DNA, the CDR3 is TGTGCCAGCAGCGTGGGGGGGAGCGAAAAACTGTTTTTT.

The rearrangement uses TRBV29-1 and TRBJ1-2; D gene uncertain. The CDR3 covers 11 residues. CDR1 is SQVTM, CDR2 ANQGSEA, per germline. The germline V and J ends were trimmed by 7 bases and 4 bases, with 10 bases remaining between them. CDR3 region: CSAAHSYGYTF. Here the CDR3 DNA reads TGCAGCGCTGCGCACAGCTATGGCTACACCTTC.

Only one count was recorded for this clone. The V and J genes are TRBV9 and TRBJ2-3, with D maybe TRBD2 (5 bases). Germline loops: CDR1 SGDLS, CDR2 YYNGEE. With 3 bases removed from V and 3 bases from J, the gap between germline ends came to 17 bases. The CDR3 runs 16 residues. CDR3 sequence (DNA): TGTGCCAGCAGCGCAGGACGAGGGTCCTTTACAGATACGCAGTATTTT. Its translation: CASSAGRGSFTDTQYF. The variable domain in full, with the rest retrieved from reference TRBV9 and TRBJ2-3, is DSGVTQTPKHLITATGQRVTLRCSPRSGDLSVYWYQQSLDQGLQFLIQYYNGEERAKGNILERFSAQQFPDLHSELNLSSLELGDSALYFCASSAGRGSFTDTQYFGPGTRLTVL.

The V call is TRBV30, the J call TRBJ2-5, with 9 bases matching TRBD1. J was trimmed by 5 bases and V by 3 bases; bases with no gene match: 7. This CDR3 has 14 residues. Germline V gives CDR1 GTSNPN, CDR2 SVGIG (reference sequence). CDR3: CAWRGGTGRETQYF. In DNA form, the CDR3 reads TGTGCCTGGAGAGGCGGGACAGGGAGGGAGACCCAGTACTTC.

This clone was observed a handful of times. This chain joins TRBV5-1 and TRBJ2-7; 10 positions match TRBD1. Per the germline V gene, CDR1 is SGHRS and CDR2 is YFSETQ. The V and J ends lost 8 bases and 4 bases, in that order; junction bases with no gene match: 9. The CDR3 runs to 14 residues. CDR3 nucleotides: TGCGCCAGTAAACCGGGACAGGGGCAGTACGAGCAGTACTTC. Translated, it gives CASKPGQGQYEQYF.

This clone has a single count. J is TRBJ2-7 and V is TRBV6-5, with 8 bases fitting TRBD1. The V gene's germline CDR1 is MNHEY and CDR2 SVGAGI. The CDR3 extends over 14 amino acids. After removal of 8 bases from V and 7 bases from J, the junction contained 13 bases not matched to a gene. This CDR3 is CASGATGGRSEQYF. CDR3 coding DNA: TGTGCCAGCGGGGCTACAGGGGGACGGAGTGAGCAGTACTTC.

V usage is TRBV7-2 and J usage is TRBJ2-3; the D gene is possibly TRBD2 (5 bases). Germline V gives CDR1 SGHTA, CDR2 FQGNSA. V dropped 1 base and J dropped 1 base, with 9 bases sitting between them. The CDR3 loop spans 15 amino acids. CDR3 DNA sequence: TGTGCCAGCAGCTTAGTGGTGGGAGGCACAGATACGCAGTATTTT. Translated, it gives CASSLVVGGTDTQYF.